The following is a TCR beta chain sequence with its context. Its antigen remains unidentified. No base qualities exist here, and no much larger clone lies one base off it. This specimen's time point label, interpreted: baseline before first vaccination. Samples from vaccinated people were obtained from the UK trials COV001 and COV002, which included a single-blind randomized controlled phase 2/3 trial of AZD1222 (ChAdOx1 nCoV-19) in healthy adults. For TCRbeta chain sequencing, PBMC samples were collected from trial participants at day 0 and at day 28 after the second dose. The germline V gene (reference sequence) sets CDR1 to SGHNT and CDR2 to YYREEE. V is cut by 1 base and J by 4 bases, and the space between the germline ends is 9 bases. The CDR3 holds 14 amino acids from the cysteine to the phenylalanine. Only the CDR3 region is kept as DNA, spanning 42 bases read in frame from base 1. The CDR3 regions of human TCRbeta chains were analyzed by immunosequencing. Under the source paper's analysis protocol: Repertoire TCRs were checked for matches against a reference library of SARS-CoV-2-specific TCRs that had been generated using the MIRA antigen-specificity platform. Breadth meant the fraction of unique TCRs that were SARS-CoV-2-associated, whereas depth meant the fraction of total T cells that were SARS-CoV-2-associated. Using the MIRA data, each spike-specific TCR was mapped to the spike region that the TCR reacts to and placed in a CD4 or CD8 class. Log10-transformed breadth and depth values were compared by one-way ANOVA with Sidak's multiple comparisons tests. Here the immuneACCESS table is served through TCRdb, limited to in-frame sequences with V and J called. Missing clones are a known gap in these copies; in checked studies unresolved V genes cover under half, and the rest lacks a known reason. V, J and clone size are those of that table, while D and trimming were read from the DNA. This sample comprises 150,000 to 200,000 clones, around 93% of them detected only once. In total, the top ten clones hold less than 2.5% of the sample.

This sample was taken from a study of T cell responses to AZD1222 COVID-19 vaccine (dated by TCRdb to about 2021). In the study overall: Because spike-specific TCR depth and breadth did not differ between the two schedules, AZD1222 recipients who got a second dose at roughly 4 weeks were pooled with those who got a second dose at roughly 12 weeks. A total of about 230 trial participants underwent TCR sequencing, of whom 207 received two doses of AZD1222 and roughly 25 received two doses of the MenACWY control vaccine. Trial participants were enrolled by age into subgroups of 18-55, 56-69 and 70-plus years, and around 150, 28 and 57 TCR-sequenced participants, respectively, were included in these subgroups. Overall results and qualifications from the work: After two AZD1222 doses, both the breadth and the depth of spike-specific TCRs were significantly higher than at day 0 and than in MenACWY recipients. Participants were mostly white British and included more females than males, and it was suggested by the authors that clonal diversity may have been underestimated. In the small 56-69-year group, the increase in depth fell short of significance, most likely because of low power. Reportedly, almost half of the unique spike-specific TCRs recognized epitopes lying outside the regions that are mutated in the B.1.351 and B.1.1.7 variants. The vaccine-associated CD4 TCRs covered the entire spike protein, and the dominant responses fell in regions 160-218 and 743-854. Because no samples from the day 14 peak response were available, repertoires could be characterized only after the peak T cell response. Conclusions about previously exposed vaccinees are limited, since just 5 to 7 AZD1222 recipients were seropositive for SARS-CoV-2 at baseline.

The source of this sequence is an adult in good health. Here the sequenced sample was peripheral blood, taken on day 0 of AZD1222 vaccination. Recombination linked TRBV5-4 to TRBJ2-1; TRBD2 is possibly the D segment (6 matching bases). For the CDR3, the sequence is CASSLWRAYNEQFF. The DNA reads TGTGCCAGCAGCTTGTGGAGGGCTTACAATGAGCAGTTCTTC.